Listed here are 16 T cell receptor beta chains from one sample, sequenced in a study of blood T cell repertoires in COVID-19. TCRdb keeps only in-frame clones here, not all; method: immunoSEQ multiplex PCR. In the table there are hundreds of thousands of clones, 65% to 85% of which are singletons. Sequencing input: PBMCs or T cells enriched from blood (not recorded which). These receptors all stem from a man aged 25 to 40 with acute COVID-19.

The chain is built from TRBV11-3 and TRBJ2-2, with 10 positions matching TRBD2. This CDR3 contains 16 residues. Trimming took 5 bases from V and 1 from J; bases not matched to a gene: 4. Germline V gene lookup returns CDR1 SGHNT and CDR2 YENEEA. Here the CDR3 reads CASSPRTSGNTGELFF. For the CDR3, the DNA is TGTGCCAGCAGCCCTCGGACTAGCGGGAACACCGGGGAGCTGTTTTTT.

The V gene is TRBV5-6, the J gene TRBJ1-1; 7 positions match TRBD1. Looked up from germline, CDR1 is SGHDT and CDR2 is YYEEEE. V lost 5 bases, J lost 0 bases, and 7 bases stayed unmatched. The CDR3 covers 15 residues. The CDR3 region has the DNA TGTGCCAGCAGGCCAGTAAGGGGGCTGAACACTGAAGCTTTCTTT. This encodes CASRPVRGLNTEAFF.

CDR3 DNA: TGTGCCAGCAGCTTATCAGGGATGAACACCGGGGAGCTGTTTTTT. Encoded protein: CASSLSGMNTGELFF. V gene TRBV11-3 combines with J gene TRBJ2-2; D perhaps matches TRBD1 (5 bases). This CDR3 is 15 amino acids long. Deletions cut 2 bases from V and 1 base from J, with 8 bases between. Looked up from germline, CDR1 is SGHNT and CDR2 is YENEEA.

This clone is a singleton in its sample. This chain joins TRBV6-1 and TRBJ1-2; TRBD1 aligns across 10 bases. Trimming cost V 2 bases and J 8 bases; bases outside gene matches: 8. The CDR3 sequence is 15 residues long. CDR1 and CDR2 (germline): MNHNS, SASEGT. In DNA, the CDR3 is TGTGCCAGCAGTGAATCGGACAGGGGGAAGTTGGGCTACACCTTC. Its protein product is CASSESDRGKLGYTF.

The gene calls are TRBV5-1 and TRBJ2-4; 14 bases align to TRBD2. CDR1 SGHRS and CDR2 YFSETQ come from the germline V gene. J lost 5 bases, V lost 3 bases, and 7 bases had no gene match. This CDR3 spans 17 amino acids. The CDR3, as DNA: TGCGCCAGCAGCTACGGACTAGCGGGGGGCCAGGAAAACATTCAGTACTTC. It translates to CASSYGLAGGQENIQYF.

The chain combines TRBV12-3 or TRBV12-4 with TRBJ2-3; perhaps TRBD2 as D (5 bases). The CDR3 spans 13 residues. Trimming pared 5 bases from V and 3 bases from J, leaving 9 bases between. The CDR3 protein is CASSQLATDTQYF. For the CDR3, the DNA is TGTGCCAGCAGTCAGCTAGCAACAGATACGCAGTATTTT.

J is TRBJ2-3 and V is TRBV5-1, with D uncertain. CDR3 length: 16 amino acids. V lost 0 bases to trimming and J lost 1 base, with 12 bases between them. The V gene's germline CDR1 is SGHRS and CDR2 YFSETQ. Here the CDR3 DNA reads TGCGCCAGCAGCTTGGGACTCGGCCAACGCACAGATACGCAGTATTTT. Translation: CASSLGLGQRTDTQYF.

The chain recombines TRBV5-6 with TRBJ2-1, with D possibly matching TRBD1 (5 bases). Per the germline V gene, CDR1 is SGHDT and CDR2 is YYEEEE. V lost 4 bases and J lost 0, with 14 bases in between. CDR3 length: 16 residues. The CDR3 bases are TGTGCCAGCAGCCCGGCAGGGATTAGCTCCTACAATGAGCAGTTCTTC. It translates to CASSPAGISSYNEQFF.

The V call is TRBV5-1, the J call TRBJ1-5; 8 nucleotides align to TRBD1. Germline V gene data show CDR1 as SGHRS and CDR2 as YFSETQ. This CDR3 has 15 amino acids. V gave up 0 bases and J gave up 5 bases; unmatched junction bases: 4. The DNA for the CDR3 is TGCGCCAGCAGCTTGGGACAGGGGAAGGATCAGCCCCAGCATTTT. This translates into CASSLGQGKDQPQHF.

The chain has TRBV5-1 and TRBJ1-2, with D possibly TRBD1 on 5 matching bases. Trimming removed 4 bases at V and 4 bases at J, with 14 bases between. The CDR3 contains 14 residues. Germline-derived CDR1 and CDR2 are SGHRS and YFSETQ. The CDR3 DNA is TGCGCCAGCAGCACGGGGGACTCCATCTATGGCTACACCTTC. Protein sequence: CASSTGDSIYGYTF. Full variable domain (outside the CDR3, taken from reference TRBV5-1 and TRBJ1-2): KAGVTQTPRYLIKTRGQQVTLSCSPISGHRSVSWYQQTPGQGLQFLFEYFSETQRNKGNFPGRFSGRQFSNSRSEMNVSTLELGDSALYLCASSTGDSIYGYTFGSGTRLTVV.

The rearrangement links TRBV6-5 to TRBJ1-5; D ambiguous. CDR1 and CDR2 from the germline V gene are MNHEY and SVGAGI. The V end was cut by 7 bases, the J end by 7 bases, with 14 bases between. The CDR3 totals 13 residues. CDR3 sequence: CASNNGPGQPQHF. CDR3 coding DNA: TGTGCCAGCAATAATGGGCCAGGCCAGCCCCAGCATTTT.

The chain employs TRBV11-3 and TRBJ2-1; 8 positions match TRBD2. Losses at the gene ends were 5 bases for V and 5 bases for J; bases not matched to a gene: 8. The length of the CDR3 is 15 residues. Germline V gene lookup returns CDR1 SGHNT and CDR2 YENEEA. CDR3 nucleotide sequence: TGTGCCAGCAGCCCTCTCGGCGGGGGGAACAATGAGCAGTTCTTC. Protein: CASSPLGGGNNEQFF.

V usage is TRBV6-1 and J usage is TRBJ1-5; 7 nucleotides line up with TRBD1. This CDR3 spans 16 amino acids. J lost 5 bases, V lost 0 bases, and 7 bases had no gene match. Germline V gene sequence: CDR1 MNHNS, CDR2 SASEGT. CDR3 sequence: CASSEASGRGDQPQHF. The CDR3 bases are TGTGCCAGCAGTGAAGCTTCGGGCAGGGGGGATCAGCCCCAGCATTTT.

The V and J genes are TRBV2 and TRBJ1-5, with D tentatively TRBD1 (5 bases). Germline V gene lookup returns CDR1 SNHLY and CDR2 FYNNEI. V shed 8 bases and J shed 3 bases, with 14 bases lying between them. The CDR3 extends over 14 amino acids. The CDR3 nucleotides are TGTGCCAGCCGGGGGGTCGTTCCCAATCAGCCCCAGCATTTT. This sequence encodes CASRGVVPNQPQHF.

The chain recombines TRBV12-3 or TRBV12-4 with TRBJ1-3; D is possibly TRBD1 (5 bases). The ends were cut back, 6 bases at V and 2 bases at J, with 8 bases in the middle. CDR3 length: 13 amino acids. The chain's CDR3 is CASRRGAGNTIYF. In DNA form, the CDR3 reads TGTGCCAGCAGGCGGGGGGCTGGAAACACCATATATTTT.

The CDR3 sequence is CASSYSATGYNEQFF. The CDR3 DNA sequence: TGTGCCAGCAGTTACTCGGCGACAGGATACAATGAGCAGTTCTTC. The genes are TRBV6-5 and TRBJ2-1; possible D gene TRBD1, 6 bases. Germline CDR1 MNHEY, CDR2 SVGAGI. CDR3 size: 15 residues. Trimming took 0 bases from V and 4 from J, leaving 10 bases between them.